Listed below are T cell receptor beta chains from one sample, sequenced in a study of T-cell memory formation after mild COVID-19. TCRdb re-called the 5' RACE reads through MiXCR, storing one row per CDR3 protein. Of nearly 250,000 distinct CDR3 sequences in the sample, approximately 15% are singletons; the top ten hold over 2%. Sequencing used PBMCs or a T cell subset sorted from them (not recorded which). All receptors come from an adult woman who had mild COVID-19 (a few samples of this study predate the infection). Cell type and time point are not known. Both conserved end residues are part of each CDR3. The D gene is left open where the match is weak. Rows may omit the clone size; those that give it use once, few, many or a size class.

CDR3	DNA	size	D	V	J
CASSAQGYYEQYF	TGTGCCAGCAGCGCCCAAGGGTACTACGAGCAGTACTTC	-	-	TRBV11-3	TRBJ2-7
CASSSTGKRGYEQYF	TGTGCCAGCAGTTCCACAGGGAAGAGAGGGTACGAGCAGTACTTC	-	-	TRBV2	TRBJ2-7
CASSLELAGLHEQYF	TGTGCCAGCAGCTTAGAGCTAGCGGGACTCCACGAGCAGTACTTC	-	TRBD2	TRBV7-8	TRBJ2-7
CASSLPIQGTEAFF	TGTGCCAGCAGCTTACCGATACAGGGAACTGAAGCTTTCTTT	-	-	TRBV5-4	TRBJ1-1
CASSYFSGSYEQYF	TGTGCCAGCAGTTACTTTAGCGGGAGCTACGAGCAGTACTTC	few	TRBD2	TRBV6-2/TRBV6-3	TRBJ2-7
CASSQETYSPLHF	TGTGCCAGCAGCCAGGAAACATACTCACCCCTCCACTTT	few	-	TRBV3-1	TRBJ1-6
CAWSPPALDTDTQYF	TGTGCCTGGAGTCCTCCGGCTTTAGACACAGATACGCAGTATTTT	-	-	TRBV30	TRBJ2-3
CASSGPGNGGNTIYF	TGCGCCAGCAGTGGACCGGGGAACGGCGGAAACACCATATATTTT	-	-	TRBV10-2	TRBJ1-3
CASSSRQGVGNEQFF	TGTGCCAGTAGTTCCCGACAGGGTGTGGGCAATGAGCAGTTCTTC	-	TRBD1	TRBV19	TRBJ2-1
CASSQDGGTSSSEQYF	TGTGCCAGCAGCCAAGACGGGGGGACTAGCTCTTCGGAGCAGTACTTC	few	TRBD2	TRBV14	TRBJ2-7
CASSVDRGGYEQYF	TGTGCCAGCAGCGTAGACAGGGGAGGCTACGAGCAGTACTTC	-	-	TRBV9	TRBJ2-7
CSASPQAATEAFF	TGCAGTGCTAGCCCCCAGGCAGCGACTGAAGCTTTCTTT	once	-	TRBV20-1	TRBJ1-1
CSVVLAGAPSYEQYF	TGCAGCGTTGTGCTAGCGGGAGCTCCCTCCTACGAGCAGTACTTC	many	TRBD2	TRBV29-1	TRBJ2-7
CAIRGTTGGNEQYF	TGTGCCATCAGGGGCACGACAGGGGGCAACGAGCAGTACTTC	few	TRBD1	TRBV10-3	TRBJ2-7
CASSVASGGTYEQYF	TGTGCCAGCAGCGTGGCTAGCGGGGGAACCTACGAGCAGTACTTC	once	TRBD2	TRBV9	TRBJ2-7
CASRGLRTEMNTGELFF	TGTGCCAGCAGGGGACTCCGGACAGAGATGAACACCGGGGAGCTGTTTTTT	-	-	TRBV7-9	TRBJ2-2
CASSQDRVRGSPLHF	TGCGCCAGCAGCCAGGACAGGGTAAGGGGCTCACCCCTCCACTTT	-	TRBD1	TRBV4-1	TRBJ1-6
CASSYSDSSYEQYF	TGTGCCAGCAGTTACTCGGATAGCTCCTACGAGCAGTACTTC	-	-	TRBV6-5	TRBJ2-7
CASSYGRDRYYAQYF	TGTGCCAGCAGCTACGGCCGGGACAGGTATTACGCGCAGTACTTC	-	TRBD1	TRBV7-9	TRBJ2-7
CASSFGQGGETQYF	TGTGCCAGCAGTTTCGGACAGGGAGGGGAGACCCAGTACTTC	-	-	TRBV12-3/TRBV12-4	TRBJ2-5